Following are 6 T cell receptor beta chains from one sample sequenced in a study of blood T cell repertoires in COVID-19. Sequenced by immunoSEQ multiplex PCR; TCRdb stores in-frame clones only, minus some. Among about 140,000 clones listed, over 60% were seen once. The source material was peripheral blood. The receptors come from a woman between 50 and 59 years old with active or convalescent COVID-19.

This clone was seen only once. The CDR3 DNA follows: TGTGCCAGCAGGGGGACAGGGGGTGCTTTCTATGGCTACACCTTC. As protein: CASRGTGGAFYGYTF. The V and J genes are TRBV2 and TRBJ1-2; 11 nucleotides agree with TRBD1. CDR1 is SNHLY and CDR2 is FYNNEI in the germline V gene. This CDR3 is 15 amino acids long. V dropped 6 bases and J dropped 4; count of bases not matched to a gene: 7.

V is TRBV27 and J is TRBJ2-2, with TRBD1 identical over 9 bases. CDR1 and CDR2 (germline): MNHEY, SMNVEV (reference sequence). The CDR3 length is 17 residues. V lost 2 bases and J lost 6; bases outside the gene matches: 10. CDR3 DNA sequence: TGTGCCAGCAGTTTACTTTGGACAGGGGTGGACGCCGGGGAGCTGTTTTTT. Protein sequence: CASSLLWTGVDAGELFF.

The chain links TRBV14 to TRBJ1-2; D is unclear. Germline CDR1 reads SGHDN; CDR2 reads FVKESK. V lost 4 bases, J lost 1 base, and 7 bases lay in between. The CDR3 is 13 amino acids. The CDR3 coding sequence is TGTGCCAGCAGCCCCCAGATTAACTATGGCTACACCTTC. This codes for CASSPQINYGYTF.

V is TRBV7-9 and J is TRBJ1-1, with a weak D call TRBD1 (6 bases). With 4 bases removed from V and 5 bases from J, the gap between germline ends came to 14 bases. The germline V gene encodes CDR1 SEHNR and CDR2 FQNEAQ (reference sequence). The CDR3 has 14 amino acids. CDR3 sequence reads: CASSSRQDRTEAFF. The CDR3 nucleotides are TGTGCCAGCAGCTCGAGACAGGACAGAACTGAAGCTTTCTTT.

This chain connects TRBV29-1 to TRBJ2-1; 7 bases fit TRBD2. Losses at the gene ends were 4 bases for V and 5 bases for J; bases not matched to a gene: 11. Germline assignment: CDR1 SQVTM and CDR2 ANQGSEA. CDR3 length: 15 residues. The CDR3 coding sequence is TGCAGCGTTGTGGGAGCGGGATCCCGAGACAATGAGCAGTTCTTC. Amino acid sequence: CSVVGAGSRDNEQFF.

This chain joins TRBV7-2 and TRBJ1-1, with 9 nucleotides matching TRBD1. Germline V gene lookup returns CDR1 SGHTA and CDR2 FQGNSA. V shed 0 bases, J shed 5 bases, and the junction held 4 bases outside the gene matches. The CDR3 contains 15 residues. The CDR3: CASSLAQGTGTEAFF. DNA of the CDR3: TGTGCCAGCAGCTTAGCGCAAGGGACAGGGACTGAAGCTTTCTTT.